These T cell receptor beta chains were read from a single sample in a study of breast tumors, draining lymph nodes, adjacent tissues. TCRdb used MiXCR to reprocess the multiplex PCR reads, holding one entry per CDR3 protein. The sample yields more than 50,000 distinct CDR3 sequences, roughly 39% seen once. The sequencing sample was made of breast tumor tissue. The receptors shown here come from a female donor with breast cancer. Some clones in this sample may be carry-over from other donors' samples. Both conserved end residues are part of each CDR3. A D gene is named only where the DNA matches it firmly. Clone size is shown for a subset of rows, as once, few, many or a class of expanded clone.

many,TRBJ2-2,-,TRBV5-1,CASSSGHPPGELFF,TGCGCCAGCAGCTCCGGACACCCGCCCGGGGAGCTGTTTTTT
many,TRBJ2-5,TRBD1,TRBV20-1,CSAGQGGTQETQYF,TGCAGTGCTGGACAGGGGGGAACCCAAGAGACCCAGTACTTC
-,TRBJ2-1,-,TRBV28,CASRTSGGDNEQFF,TGTGCCAGCCGCACCTCAGGAGGGGACAATGAGCAGTTCTTC
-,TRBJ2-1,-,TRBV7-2,CASSAGVGRNEQFF,TGTGCCAGCAGCGCAGGCGTTGGGCGTAATGAGCAGTTCTTC
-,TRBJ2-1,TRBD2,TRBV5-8,CASSGRTSYNEQFF,TGTGCCAGCAGCGGGAGGACTAGCTACAATGAGCAGTTCTTC
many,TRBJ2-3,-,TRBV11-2,CASSFGPLTDTQYF,TGTGCCAGCAGCTTCGGCCCCCTCACAGATACGCAGTATTTT
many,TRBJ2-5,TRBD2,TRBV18,CASSRSGRSRETQYF,TGTGCCAGCTCACGGAGCGGGAGATCTCGAGAGACCCAGTACTTC
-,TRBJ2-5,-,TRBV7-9,CASSFYICSARSHLETQYF,-
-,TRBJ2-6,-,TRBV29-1,CSVEDNNSGANVLTF,TGCAGCGTTGAAGACAACAATTCTGGGGCCAACGTCCTGACTTTC
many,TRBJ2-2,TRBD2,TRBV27,CASSSSGPGTGELFF,TGTGCCAGCAGTTCTAGCGGCCCTGGCACCGGGGAGCTGTTTTTT
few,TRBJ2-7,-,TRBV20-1,CSASGSRGKYEQYF,TGCAGTGCTAGCGGGAGTAGGGGGAAATACGAGCAGTACTTC
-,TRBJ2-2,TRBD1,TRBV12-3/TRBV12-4,CASSLKTGDTGELFF,TGTGCCAGCAGTTTAAAGACAGGGGATACCGGGGAGCTGTTTTTT
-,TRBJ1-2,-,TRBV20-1,CSARVTGAHGYTF,TGCAGTGCTAGAGTGACGGGGGCACATGGCTACACCTTC
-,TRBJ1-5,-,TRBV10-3,CAISESIGDQPQHF,TGTGCCATCAGTGAGTCGATAGGCGATCAGCCCCAGCATTTT
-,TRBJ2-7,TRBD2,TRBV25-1,CASTSSGRYEQYF,TGTGCCAGCACCTCCAGCGGGAGGTACGAGCAGTACTTC
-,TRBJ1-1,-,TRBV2,CASRVGTSGTEAFF,TGTGCCAGCAGAGTAGGGACTAGCGGGACTGAAGCTTTCTTT
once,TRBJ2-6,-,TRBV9,CASSLQGAGALGGSGANVLTF,TGTGCCAGCTCCCTGCAGGGGGCGGGAGCGCTTGGGGGCTCTGGGGCCAACGTCCTGACTTTC
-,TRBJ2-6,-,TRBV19,CASSIVSQLGNVLTF,TGTGCCAGTAGTATCGTGTCCCAGTTGGGCAACGTCCTGACTTTC
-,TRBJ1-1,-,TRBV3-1,CASSQAPKLMNTEAFF,TGTGCCAGCAGCCAAGCGCCCAAACTCATGAACACTGAAGCTTTCTTT
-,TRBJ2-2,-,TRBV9,CASSVGNSGYTGELFF,TGTGCCAGCAGCGTAGGTAATAGCGGCTACACCGGGGAGCTGTTTTTT
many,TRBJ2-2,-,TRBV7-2,CASSFVGQNTGELFF,TGTGCCAGCAGCTTTGTGGGTCAGAACACCGGGGAGCTGTTTTTT
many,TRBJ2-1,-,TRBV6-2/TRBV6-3,CASSQRVGGDEQFF,TGTGCCAGCAGTCAACGGGTCGGGGGCGATGAGCAGTTCTTC
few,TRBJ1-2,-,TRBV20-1,CSARELSVYGYTF,TGCAGTGCTAGAGAGTTGTCGGTATATGGCTACACCTTC
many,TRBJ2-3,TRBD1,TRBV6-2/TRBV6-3,CASRISGQGTDTQYF,TGTGCCAGCAGAATATCGGGACAGGGAACAGATACGCAGTATTTT
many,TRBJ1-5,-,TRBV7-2,CASSLGADGSNQPQHF,TGTGCCAGCAGCTTAGGGGCCGACGGTAGCAATCAGCCCCAGCATTTT
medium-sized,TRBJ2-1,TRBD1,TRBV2,CASGRDSSYNEQFF,TGTGCCTCGGGTCGGGACAGCTCCTACAATGAGCAGTTCTTC
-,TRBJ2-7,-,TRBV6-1,CASSRPRPGPDYEQYF,TGTGCCAGCAGTCGCCCCCGCCCAGGTCCAGACTACGAGCAGTACTTC
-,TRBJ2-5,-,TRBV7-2,CASSLQRQETQYF,TGTGCCAGCAGCCTCCAAAGACAAGAGACCCAGTACTTC
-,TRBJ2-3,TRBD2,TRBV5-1,CASQLAGSTTQYF,TGTGCTAGCCAACTAGCGGGTTCCACGACGCAGTATTTT
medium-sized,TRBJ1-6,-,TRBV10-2,CASSPGRAADNSPLHF,TGCGCCAGCAGCCCTGGGAGGGCCGCGGATAATTCACCCCTCCACTTT
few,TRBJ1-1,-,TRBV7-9,CASSPSLSHTEAFF,TGTGCCAGCAGCCCTTCGTTGAGTCACACTGAAGCTTTCTTT
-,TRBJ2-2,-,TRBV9,CASSIYLCSVNQGGTGELFF,-
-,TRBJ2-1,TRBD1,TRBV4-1,CASSQDLQGAGEQSF,TGTGCCAGCAGCCAAGACTTGCAGGGGGCTGGTGAGCAGTCCTTC
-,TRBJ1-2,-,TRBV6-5,CASRSTWENGYTF,TGTGCCAGCAGATCGACATGGGAGAATGGCTACACCTTC
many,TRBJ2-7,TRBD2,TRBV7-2,CASSLTGGEQYF,TGTGCCAGCAGCTTAACGGGAGGCGAGCAGTACTTC
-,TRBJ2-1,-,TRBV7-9,CAKLGTGVRNEQFF,TGTGCCAAGTTAGGCACCGGGGTCCGGAATGAGCAGTTCTTC
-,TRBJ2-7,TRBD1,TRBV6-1,CASGTGGGTYEQYF,TGTGCCAGCGGGACAGGGGGGGGAACCTACGAGCAGTACTTC
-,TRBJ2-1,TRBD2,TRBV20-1,CSARVSGSPASEQFF,TGCAGCGCTAGAGTCAGCGGGAGCCCGGCCAGTGAGCAGTTCTTC
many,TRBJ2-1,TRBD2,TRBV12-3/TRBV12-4,CASNPGLAPYNEQFF,TGTGCCAGCAATCCGGGACTAGCTCCCTACAATGAGCAGTTCTTC
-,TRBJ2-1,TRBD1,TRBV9,CASSVGQGYEQFF,TGTGCCAGCAGCGTAGGACAGGGGTATGAGCAGTTCTTC
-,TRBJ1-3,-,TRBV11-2,CASSSDLRSVGNTIYF,TGTGCCAGCAGCTCAGATCTGCGGTCAGTCGGAAACACCATATATTTT
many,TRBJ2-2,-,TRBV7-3,CASSGGTGELFF,TGTGCCAGCAGCGGGGGAACCGGGGAGCTGTTTTTT
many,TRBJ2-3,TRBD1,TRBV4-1,CASSQGILGGAFGDTQYF,TGCGCCAGCAGCCAAGGGATTTTAGGGGGCGCGTTTGGAGATACGCAGTATTTT
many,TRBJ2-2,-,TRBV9,CASSTAPRESGELFF,TGTGCCAGCAGCACAGCCCCGAGGGAAAGTGGGGAGCTGTTTTTT
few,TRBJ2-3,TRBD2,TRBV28,CASSNLAGVTDTQYF,TGTGCCAGCAGCAACCTAGCGGGAGTGACAGATACGCAGTATTTT
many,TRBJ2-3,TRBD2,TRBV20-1,CSASPGGRGDTQYF,TGCAGTGCTAGTCCGGGAGGGAGAGGAGATACGCAGTATTTT
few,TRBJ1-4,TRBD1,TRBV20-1,CSVGTGGSEKLFF,TGCAGTGTCGGGACAGGGGGCAGTGAAAAACTGTTTTTT
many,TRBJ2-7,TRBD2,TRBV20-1,CSARGPLAGGGQYF,TGCAGTGCTAGAGGGCCTCTAGCGGGAGGAGGGCAGTACTTC
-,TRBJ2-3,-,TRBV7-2,CASSFYICSASTDTQYF,-
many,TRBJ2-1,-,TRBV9,CASSVELGVSYNEQFF,TGTGCCAGCAGCGTAGAACTAGGGGTCTCCTACAATGAGCAGTTCTTC
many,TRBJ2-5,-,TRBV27,CASSMTSSWEETQYF,TGTGCCAGCAGTATGACGTCCTCGTGGGAGGAGACCCAGTACTTC
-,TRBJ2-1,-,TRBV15,CATSRETGLEQYFGEEQFF,-
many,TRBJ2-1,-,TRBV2,CASATHNGPGNNEQFF,TGTGCCAGTGCTACTCACAATGGGCCGGGGAACAATGAGCAGTTCTTC
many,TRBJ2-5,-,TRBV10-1,CASSELVGEIHRRRETQYF,TGCGCCAGCAGTGAGCTTGTCGGAGAGATTCATCGAAGGAGGGAGACCCAGTACTTC
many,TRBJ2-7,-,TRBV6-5,CASSHGATYEQYF,TGTGCCAGCAGTCACGGGGCGACCTACGAGCAGTACTTC